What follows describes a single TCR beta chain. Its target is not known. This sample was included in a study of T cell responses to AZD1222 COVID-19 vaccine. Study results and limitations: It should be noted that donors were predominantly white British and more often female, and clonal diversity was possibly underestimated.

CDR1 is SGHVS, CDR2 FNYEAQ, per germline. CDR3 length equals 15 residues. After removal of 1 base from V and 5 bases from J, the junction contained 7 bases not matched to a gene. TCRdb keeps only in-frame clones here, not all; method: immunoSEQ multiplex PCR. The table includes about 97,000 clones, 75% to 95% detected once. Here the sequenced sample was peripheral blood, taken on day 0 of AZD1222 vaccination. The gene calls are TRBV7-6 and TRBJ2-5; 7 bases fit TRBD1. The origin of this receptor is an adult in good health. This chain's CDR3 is CASSLEQGYMETQYF. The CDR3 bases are TGTGCCAGCAGCTTAGAACAGGGGTATATGGAGACCCAGTACTTC.